This T cell receptor (beta chain) was recovered during a study of T cell changes during pregnancy in multiple sclerosis. V shed 1 base and J 2 bases; nucleotides not matched to a gene: 27. Germline CDR1 reads LNHNV; CDR2 reads YYDKDF (reference sequence). This CDR3 is 23 amino acids long. Clones were sequenced by immunoSEQ multiplex PCR, and TCRdb holds only the in-frame ones, with some missing. This sample carries about 40,000 clones, more than 85% of them seen once, and the ten largest clones take over 0.55%. The rearrangement uses TRBV15 and TRBJ2-5; 8 bases match TRBD2. The sequencing here drew on CD4+ T cells from peripheral blood mononuclear cells, taken in the third trimester of pregnancy. The origin of this receptor is a female donor with multiple sclerosis, enrolled in a pregnancy study. The DNA of the CDR3 is TGTGCCACCAGCAGAGTGGGGCCCAAGATTGGCCAGCGGGAGAACCATCCGCAAGAGACCCAGTACTTC. As protein: CATSRVGPKIGQRENHPQETQYF.